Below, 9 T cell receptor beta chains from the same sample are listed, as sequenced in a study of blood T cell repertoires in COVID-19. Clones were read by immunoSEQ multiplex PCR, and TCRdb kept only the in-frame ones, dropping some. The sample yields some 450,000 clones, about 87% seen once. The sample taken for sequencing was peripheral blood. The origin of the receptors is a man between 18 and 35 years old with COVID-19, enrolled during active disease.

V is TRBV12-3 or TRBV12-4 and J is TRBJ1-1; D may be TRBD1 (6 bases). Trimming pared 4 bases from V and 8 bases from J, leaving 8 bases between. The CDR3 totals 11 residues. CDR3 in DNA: TGTGCCAGCAGTTCCGGGACAGAAGCTTTCTTT. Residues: CASSSGTEAFF.

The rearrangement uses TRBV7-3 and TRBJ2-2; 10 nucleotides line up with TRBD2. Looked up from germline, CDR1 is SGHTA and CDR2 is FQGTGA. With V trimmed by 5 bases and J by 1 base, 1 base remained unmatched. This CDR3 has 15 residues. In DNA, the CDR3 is TGTGCCAGCAGCCGGACTAGCGGGAACACCGGGGAGCTGTTTTTT. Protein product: CASSRTSGNTGELFF.

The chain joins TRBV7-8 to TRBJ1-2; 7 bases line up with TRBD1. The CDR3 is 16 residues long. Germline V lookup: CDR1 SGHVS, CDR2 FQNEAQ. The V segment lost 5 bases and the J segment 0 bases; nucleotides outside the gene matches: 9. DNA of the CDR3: TGTGCCAGCAGCCCACTCCGGGACAGCACTAACTATGGCTACACCTTC. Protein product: CASSPLRDSTNYGYTF.

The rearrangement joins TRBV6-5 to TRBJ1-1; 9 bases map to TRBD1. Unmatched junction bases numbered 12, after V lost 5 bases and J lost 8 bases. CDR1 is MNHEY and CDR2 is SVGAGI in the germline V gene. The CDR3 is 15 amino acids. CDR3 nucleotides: TGTGCCAGCAGTCAGGATGAGACAGGGGGTGGAGAAGCTTTCTTT. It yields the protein CASSQDETGGGEAFF.

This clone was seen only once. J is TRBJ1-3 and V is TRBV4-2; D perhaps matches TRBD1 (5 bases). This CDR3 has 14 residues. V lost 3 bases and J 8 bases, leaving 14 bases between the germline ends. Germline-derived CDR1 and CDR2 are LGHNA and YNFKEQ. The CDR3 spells CASSQVGPPDTIYF. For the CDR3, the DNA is TGTGCCAGCAGCCAGGTGGGGCCGCCGGACACCATATATTTT.

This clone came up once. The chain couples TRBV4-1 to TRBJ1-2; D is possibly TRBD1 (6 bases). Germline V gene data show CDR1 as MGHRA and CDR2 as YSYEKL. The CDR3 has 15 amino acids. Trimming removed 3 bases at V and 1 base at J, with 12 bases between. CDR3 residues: CASSQPGQINYGYTF. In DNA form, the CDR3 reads TGCGCCAGCAGCCAGCCCGGACAGATTAACTATGGCTACACCTTC.

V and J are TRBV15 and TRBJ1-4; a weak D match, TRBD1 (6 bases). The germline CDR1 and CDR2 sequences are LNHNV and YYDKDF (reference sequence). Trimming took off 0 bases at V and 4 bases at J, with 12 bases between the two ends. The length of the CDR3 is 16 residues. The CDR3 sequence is CATSRDVGHGNEKLFF. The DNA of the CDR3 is TGTGCCACCAGCAGAGATGTGGGACACGGTAATGAAAAACTGTTTTTT.

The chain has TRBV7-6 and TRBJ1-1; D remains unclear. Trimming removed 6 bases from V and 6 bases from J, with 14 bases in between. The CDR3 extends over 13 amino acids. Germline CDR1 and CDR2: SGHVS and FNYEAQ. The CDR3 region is CASSTPAVAEAFF. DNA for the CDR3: TGTGCCAGCAGTACCCCGGCGGTCGCTGAAGCTTTCTTT.

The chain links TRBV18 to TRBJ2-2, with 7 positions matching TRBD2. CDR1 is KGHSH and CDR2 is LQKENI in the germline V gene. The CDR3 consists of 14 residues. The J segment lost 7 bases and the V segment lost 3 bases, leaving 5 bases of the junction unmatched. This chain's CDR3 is CASSPREIGGELFF. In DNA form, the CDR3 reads TGTGCCAGCTCACCGCGGGAGATTGGCGGGGAGCTGTTTTTT.